Here is one TCR beta chain with its context. The V segment lost 0 bases and the J segment 1 base; nucleotides outside the gene matches: 4. Looked up from germline, CDR1 is LGHNA and CDR2 is YSLEER. This CDR3 has 16 amino acids. The sample comes from a study of blood T cell repertoires in COVID-19. Across the study: Donors in the United States, Italy and Spain gave samples during acute or convalescent COVID-19.

Clones were sequenced by immunoSEQ multiplex PCR, and TCRdb holds only the in-frame ones, with some missing. This sample has roughly 330,000 clones, with approximately 90% found just once. The chain is built from TRBV4-3 and TRBJ2-3; 7 bases align to TRBD2. The receptor's source is a woman aged 50 to 60 with active or convalescent COVID-19. Sequenced sample: peripheral blood. Here the CDR3 DNA reads TGCGCCAGCAGCCAAGATCTGGCGGGGGGCACAGATACGCAGTATTTT. Its protein is CASSQDLAGGTDTQYF.